What follows are 31 T cell receptor beta chains derived from one specimen sequenced in a study of metastatic and nonmetastatic thyroid tumors. Treatment of any kind had been given to no patient before thyroid surgery. TCRdb re-analyzed the PCR reads through MiXCR. The sample holds over 40,000 clones, about an eighth seen once. The sample taken for sequencing was blood. These receptor sequences come from a female donor with papillary thyroid cancer or a benign thyroid nodule (not recorded which). Some clones in this sample may be carry-over from other donors' samples.

The sample holds a few counts of this clone. Its ends do not fully match the called genes, so a read error is possible. The gene calls are TRBV24-1 and TRBJ2-3, with TRBD1 identical over 9 bases. The CDR3 has 14 amino acids. The germline V gene has CDR1 KGHDR and CDR2 SFDVKD. CDR3 nucleotide sequence: TGCGCCACCAGTGATCGGAGACAGGGGGATGCGCAGTATTTT. Protein sequence: CATSDRRQGDAQYF.

V is TRBV13 and J is TRBJ2-7; D call uncertain. The CDR3 extends over 15 amino acids. From germline, CDR1 is PRHDT and CDR2 FYEKMQ (reference sequence). Between the trimmed V and J ends, which lost 5 bases and 5 bases, there was a span of 19 bases. The CDR3 loop reads CASSQGSLASHEQYF. The CDR3 DNA sequence: TGTGCCAGCAGCCAAGGGTCACTCGCATCCCACGAGCAGTACTTC.

This clone was seen repeatedly, ten times or more. CDR3 DNA sequence: TGTGCCAGCAGCTTAGTCGCACAACAGGGCTTTCTCTACGAGCAGTACTTC. This translates into CASSLVAQQGFLYEQYF. The chain links TRBV7-8 to TRBJ2-7; a possible D gene is TRBD1 (6 bases). Trimming left V 1 base short and J 3 bases short, with 19 bases between. The CDR3 loop spans 17 amino acids. Looked up from germline, CDR1 is SGHVS and CDR2 is FQNEAQ.

This clone was counted many times. Other DNA sequences in the same sample also yield this CDR3. This chain links TRBV9 with TRBJ2-2, with D hard to call. Between the trimmed V and J ends, which lost 4 bases and 1 base, there was a span of 8 bases. The CDR3 consists of 14 residues. CDR1 and CDR2 (germline): SGDLS, YYNGEE. The CDR3 is CASSPLLNTGELFF. The DNA of the CDR3 is TGTGCCAGCAGCCCCCTGTTGAACACCGGGGAGCTGTTTTTT. The full variable domain, completed using reference TRBV9 and TRBJ2-2, is DSGVTQTPKHLITATGQRVTLRCSPRSGDLSVYWYQQSLDQGLQFLIQYYNGEERAKGNILERFSAQQFPDLHSELNLSSLELGDSALYFCASSPLLNTGELFFGEGSRLTVL.

This clone occurred many times. The chain has TRBV20-1 and TRBJ1-5; 7 nucleotides match TRBD1. Per germline, CDR1 DFQATT and CDR2 SNEGSKA (reference sequence). This CDR3 contains 12 residues. Trimming removed 6 bases from V and 5 bases from J; junction bases left unmatched: 4. CDR3 sequence: CSARTGDQPQHF. CDR3 nucleotide sequence: TGCAGTGCAAGGACAGGAGATCAGCCCCAGCATTTT.

This clone appeared many times. The V and J genes are TRBV5-1 and TRBJ1-1; no definite D call. V lost 0 bases to trimming and J lost 4 bases, with 13 bases between them. The germline V gene has CDR1 SGHRS and CDR2 YFSETQ. CDR3 length equals 15 residues. CDR3 DNA: TGCGCCAGCAGCTTGGCCCCGGTCAGTTCCACTGAAGCTTTCTTT. Amino acids: CASSLAPVSSTEAFF.

This clone was counted only a few times. The junction departs from the called germline gene at one end, perhaps through a read error. J is TRBJ2-6 and V is TRBV7-2; 7 nucleotides agree with TRBD2. The CDR3 runs to 19 residues. In germline, CDR1 is SGHTA, CDR2 FQGNSA. CDR3 sequence reads: CASSLAIYGGSSGANALTF. In DNA form, the CDR3 reads TGTGCCAGCAGCTTAGCGATTTACGGGGGGAGTTCTGGGGCCAACGCCCTGACTTTC.

Only a few counts were recorded for this clone. The genes are TRBV28 and TRBJ1-5; 7 nucleotides match TRBD1. Germline CDR1 and CDR2: MDHEN and SYDVKM. The CDR3 spans 14 residues. With 1 base clipped from V and 4 bases from J, the junction kept 1 base outside the gene matches. The CDR3 protein is CASSLLQGNQPQHF. The CDR3 DNA reads as TGTGCCAGCAGTTTATTACAGGGGAATCAGCCCCAGCATTTT.

Many counts were recorded for this clone. One end of the junction does not line up with germline, which may come from a read error. The chain has TRBV2 and TRBJ2-3; maybe TRBD2 (5 bases). Germline V gene data show CDR1 as SNHLY and CDR2 as FYNNEI. The CDR3 spans 14 residues. CDR3 in DNA: TGTGCCAGCAGCCTTAGCTCTAGCACAGATATGCAGTATTTT. Protein product: CASSLSSSTDMQYF.

This clone has a count of ten or more. This sequence joins TRBV5-4 and TRBJ2-3; 10 bases agree with TRBD1. In germline, CDR1 is SGHNT, CDR2 YYREEE (reference sequence). V lost 8 bases and J lost 3; bases outside the gene matches: 6. The CDR3 is 14 residues long. The CDR3, as DNA: TGTGCCAGGGGACAGGGGAAGGGGACAGATACGCAGTATTTT. Amino acid sequence: CARGQGKGTDTQYF.

This clone was detected many times. V usage is TRBV18 and J usage is TRBJ1-3, with D perhaps TRBD1 (6 bases). Germline CDR1 reads KGHSH; CDR2 reads LQKENI. Trimming pared 3 bases from V and 0 bases from J, leaving 15 bases between. This CDR3 spans 17 amino acids. The CDR3 nucleotides read TGTGCCAGCTCACCGCCGTCAGGGGCATACTCTGGAAACACCATATATTTT. Amino acid sequence: CASSPPSGAYSGNTIYF.

This clone was counted ten times or more. The chain recombines TRBV12-3 or TRBV12-4 with TRBJ2-5, with D perhaps TRBD1 or TRBD2 (6 bases each). This CDR3 comprises 12 residues. Trimming took off 9 bases at V and 5 bases at J, with 13 bases between the two ends. In DNA form, the CDR3 reads TGTGCCAGTAAAGGGGGGCGCGAGACCCAGTACTTC. Translated: CASKGGRETQYF.

On this clone: A read error may explain this, as a much larger clone is one base away. The sample contains more than one DNA sequence encoding this CDR3. The gene calls are TRBV10-3 and TRBJ2-6; TRBD1 aligns across 8 bases. V dropped 6 bases and J dropped 0; count of bases not matched to a gene: 10. CDR3 length: 18 amino acids. The germline V gene encodes CDR1 ENHRY and CDR2 SYGVKD. CDR3 sequence (DNA): TGTGCCATCAGCGAGACTGGGACAGGTCTCTCTGGGGCCAACGTCCTGACTTTC. Protein sequence: CAISETGTGLSGANVLTF.

This clone was recorded many times. V gene TRBV11-2 combines with J gene TRBJ2-7; unclear D gene. Trimming removed 3 bases at V and 5 bases at J, with 11 bases between. Per the germline V gene, CDR1 is SGHAT and CDR2 is FQNNGV. This CDR3 is built from 13 residues. The CDR3: CASSFNVGNEQYF. In DNA form, the CDR3 reads TGTGCCAGCAGCTTTAATGTGGGGAACGAGCAGTACTTC.

This clone was seen repeatedly, ten times or more. The chain carries TRBV5-1 and TRBJ2-5; D remains unclear. From germline, CDR1 is SGHRS and CDR2 YFSETQ. V lost 0 bases to trimming and J lost 5 bases, with 11 bases between them. The CDR3 is 14 residues long. CDR3 nucleotide sequence: TGCGCCAGCAGCTTGGCGGCTAGAAGCGAGACCCAGTACTTC. Translating it yields CASSLAARSETQYF.

This clone was picked up many times. The gene calls are TRBV4-1 and TRBJ2-7; TRBD2 matches 14 bases. The junction had 12 bases not matched to a gene; V was cut back by 1 base and J by 7 bases. Germline loops: CDR1 MGHRA, CDR2 YSYEKL. The CDR3 loop spans 18 amino acids. CDR3 residues: CASSQVARGTSGRGEQYF. For the CDR3, the DNA is TGCGCCAGCAGCCAAGTCGCTCGGGGGACTAGCGGGAGAGGAGAGCAGTACTTC.

This clone was detected ten times or more. This chain links TRBV4-2 with TRBJ2-1, with D unresolved. In germline, CDR1 is LGHNA, CDR2 YNFKEQ. CDR3 length: 16 amino acids. V lost 1 base, J lost 2 bases, and 12 bases lay in between. The CDR3 DNA follows: TGTGCCAGCAGCCAAGCTGTCCCAGATCCCTACAATGAGCAGTTCTTC. Amino acid sequence: CASSQAVPDPYNEQFF.

This clone was seen more than once but under ten times. The rearrangement uses TRBV5-1 and TRBJ2-7; 10 bases line up with TRBD2. CDR3 size: 15 residues. CDR1 SGHRS and CDR2 YFSETQ come from the germline V gene. The ends lost 0 bases at V and 6 bases at J; junction bases unmatched: 6. This CDR3 reads CASSLGPSGSTEQYF. The DNA of the CDR3 is TGCGCCAGCAGCTTGGGTCCTAGCGGGAGTACCGAGCAGTACTTC.

This clone was recorded many times. V gene TRBV6-2 or TRBV6-3 combines with J gene TRBJ2-3; D not certain. The CDR3 length is 16 residues. Germline V gene lookup returns CDR1 MNHEY and CDR2 SVGEGT. Trimming took off 0 bases at V and 0 bases at J, with 10 bases between the two ends. CDR3 DNA sequence: TGTGCCAGCAGTTACTCGAAGGGTCGTAGCACAGATACGCAGTATTTT. This translates into CASSYSKGRSTDTQYF.

This clone occurred a few times. This clone may be a read error of a much larger clone one base away. The sample carries other DNA sequences with the same CDR3. The CDR3 sequence is CASSEGPPGVDTQYF. The CDR3 DNA follows: TGTGCCAGCAGTGAAGGCCCCCCCGGCGTAGATACACAGTATTTT. The rearrangement links TRBV2 to TRBJ2-3; D is undetermined. CDR3 length: 15 residues. CDR1 SNHLY and CDR2 FYNNEI come from the germline V gene.

In the case of this clone: A much bigger clone sits one base away, suggesting this may be a read error. Other DNA sequences in the sample encode the same CDR3. The chain couples TRBV7-2 to TRBJ2-5, with D unresolved. Germline V gene lookup returns CDR1 SGHTA and CDR2 FQGNSA. The CDR3 has 13 residues. V dropped 2 bases and J dropped 4 bases, with 8 bases sitting between them. The CDR3 sequence: CASSLYGSETQYF. CDR3 bases: TGTGCCAGCAGCTTATACGGATCAGAGACCCAGTACTTC.

This clone was counted many times. This chain joins TRBV4-3 and TRBJ1-5; D may be TRBD1 (6 bases). Germline assignment: CDR1 LGHNA and CDR2 YSLEER. CDR3 length: 15 residues. V was trimmed by 3 bases and J by 1 base, leaving 10 bases between them. CDR3 sequence (DNA): TGCGCCAGCAGCCAGGACGGACAGAGCAATCAGCCCCAGCATTTT. Translated, it gives CASSQDGQSNQPQHF.

This clone occurred a few times. It may be a read error: a sequence one base away is much more abundant. This chain connects TRBV27 to TRBJ2-2; D not resolved. This CDR3 has 15 amino acids. V lost 1 base and J lost 1, with 7 bases in between. The germline V gene encodes CDR1 MNHEY and CDR2 SMNVEV (reference sequence). CDR3 region: CASSLWVGNTGELFF. The CDR3 DNA reads TGTGCCAGCAGTTTATGGGTCGGGAACACCGGGGAGCTGTTTTTT.

J is TRBJ2-2 and V is TRBV7-3; 8 bases agree with TRBD2. Per the germline V gene, CDR1 is SGHTA and CDR2 is FQGTGA. This CDR3 has 13 amino acids. V shed 9 bases and J 4 bases; nucleotides not matched to a gene: 4. CDR3 in amino acids: CASSGTSTGELFF. CDR3 DNA: TGTGCCAGTAGCGGGACTAGCACCGGGGAGCTGTTTTTT.

This sequence joins TRBV20-1 and TRBJ1-3; TRBD1 aligns across 12 bases. CDR1 is DFQATT and CDR2 is SNEGSKA in the germline V gene (reference sequence). Unmatched junction bases numbered 6, after V lost 6 bases and J lost 3 bases. CDR3 size: 15 residues. The DNA of the CDR3 is TGCAGTGCCCGGGACAGGGGGCGCTATGGAAACACCATATATTTT. Protein sequence: CSARDRGRYGNTIYF.

This clone was seen ten or more times. The chain recombines TRBV7-9 with TRBJ2-7, with TRBD1 matching over 8 bases. The CDR3 length is 13 residues. J gave up 8 bases and V 5 bases, and 8 bases lay outside the gene matches. Looked up from germline, CDR1 is SEHNR and CDR2 is FQNEAQ (reference sequence). CDR3 region: CASSRSRQGKQYF. The CDR3 DNA is TGTGCCAGCAGCCGTTCGAGACAGGGGAAGCAGTACTTC.

This clone appeared many times. The genes are TRBV30 and TRBJ2-7; possible D gene TRBD2, 6 bases. Trimming took off 4 bases at V and 4 bases at J, with 32 bases between the two ends. CDR3 size: 19 residues. Per germline, CDR1 GTSNPN and CDR2 SVGIG (reference sequence). CDR3: CAWTPRPGLIGSFTYEQYF. The CDR3 nucleotides are TGTGCCTGGACCCCTCGTCCAGGACTAATAGGGTCTTTTACGTACGAGCAGTACTTC.

CDR3 in DNA: TGTGCCAGCATCTTGGCTCGTTCACCCCTCCACTTT. This encodes CASILARSPLHF. The V and J genes are TRBV7-2 and TRBJ1-6; D not certain. CDR3 length: 12 residues. The germline CDR1 and CDR2 sequences are SGHTA and FQGNSA. Trimming shortened V by 7 bases and J by 9 bases, and 10 bases separated the two germline ends.

The chain joins TRBV7-9 to TRBJ2-7; D unclear. The CDR3 spans 13 residues. Looked up from germline, CDR1 is SEHNR and CDR2 is FQNEAQ (reference sequence). Trimming removed 2 bases from V and 7 bases from J, with 12 bases in between. CDR3 sequence (DNA): TGTGCCAGCAGCTTATGCCAGATGGTTGAGCAGTACTTC. It specifies CASSLCQMVEQYF. Combining the CDR3 with reference TRBV7-9 and TRBJ2-7 gives the whole variable domain DTGVSQNPRHKITKRGQNVTFRCDPISEHNRLYWYRQTLGQGPEFLTYFQNEAQLEKSRLLSDRFSAERPKGSFSTLEIQRTEQGDSAMYLCASSLCQMVEQYFGPGTRLTVT.

The chain couples TRBV4-1 to TRBJ1-3; unclear D gene. Germline loops: CDR1 MGHRA, CDR2 YSYEKL. The CDR3 is 12 amino acids. The V gene lost 2 bases and the J gene lost 7 bases, with 6 bases spanning the gap. This chain's CDR3 is CASSQHGNTIYF. Here the CDR3 DNA reads TGCGCCAGCAGCCAACATGGGAACACCATATATTTT.

Points on this clone: A much larger clonotype is one base distant, so this may be a read error. The chain is built from TRBV7-8 and TRBJ2-3; D is ambiguous. This CDR3 comprises 11 residues. Germline CDR1 reads SGHVS; CDR2 reads FQNEAQ. For the CDR3, the DNA is TGTGCCGGCAGCTCCACAGATACGCAGTATTTT. Protein product: CAGSSTDTQYF.